These 29 T cell receptor beta chains came from one sample sequenced in a study of blood T cell repertoires in COVID-19. Assay used: immunoSEQ multiplex PCR; TCRdb lists only in-frame clones, some missing. This table has 220,000 or so clones, under 90% appearing once. The sequencing sample was made of peripheral blood. These receptor sequences come from a man under 40 with active or convalescent COVID-19.

V and J are TRBV6-5 and TRBJ2-1, with D perhaps TRBD2 (6 bases). The CDR3 extends over 15 amino acids. Germline CDR1 MNHEY, CDR2 SVGAGI. The germline V and J ends were trimmed by 7 bases and 4 bases, with 17 bases remaining between them. The chain's CDR3 is CASIRLADIYNEQFF. CDR3 in DNA: TGTGCCAGCATTCGATTAGCGGACATATACAATGAGCAGTTCTTC.

This clone was found once. The V call is TRBV7-9, the J call TRBJ2-5, with 8 bases matching TRBD1. This CDR3 is 13 amino acids long. The germline V gene encodes CDR1 SEHNR and CDR2 FQNEAQ (reference sequence). J was trimmed by 4 bases and V by 3 bases; bases with no gene match: 1. This chain's CDR3 is CASSFGTGETQYF. CDR3 sequence (DNA): TGTGCCAGCAGCTTCGGGACAGGAGAGACCCAGTACTTC.

V is TRBV2 and J is TRBJ1-3, with D perhaps TRBD1 (6 bases). Trimming cost V 8 bases and J 0 bases, with 11 bases left between them. CDR1 is SNHLY, CDR2 FYNNEI, per germline. The CDR3 contains 14 residues. Written as DNA, the CDR3 is TGTGCCAGCGACTGGGACAACTCTGGAAACACCATATATTTT. Amino acid sequence: CASDWDNSGNTIYF. The whole variable domain, filled in from reference TRBV2 and TRBJ1-3, reads EPEVTQTPSHQVTQMGQEVILRCVPISNHLYFYWYRQILGQKVEFLVSFYNNEISEKSEIFDDQFSVERPDGSNFTLKIRSTKLEDSAMYFCASDWDNSGNTIYFGEGSWLTVV.

The chain uses TRBV21-1 and TRBJ2-5; the D call of TRBD1 is as the table states it, not checked on the DNA. TRBV21-1 corresponds to a pseudogene. CDR3 length equals 14 residues. The CDR3 bases are TGTGCCAGCAGCCTCCAGGACACCCAAGAGACCCAGTACTTC. It yields the protein CASSLQDTQETQYF.

This chain connects TRBV28 to TRBJ2-1; TRBD1 is a possible D gene (6 bases). With 5 bases removed from V and 7 bases from J, the gap between germline ends came to 18 bases. CDR3 length equals 15 residues. Germline CDR1 reads MDHEN; CDR2 reads SYDVKM. DNA of the CDR3: TGTGCCAGCAGTCGAACAGGGAATTTTGTGAATGAGCAGTTCTTC. Translating it yields CASSRTGNFVNEQFF.

V gene TRBV7-2 combines with J gene TRBJ2-5; D unclear. V was trimmed by 4 bases and J by 7 bases, leaving 16 bases between them. Germline lookup yields CDR1 SGHTA and CDR2 FQGNSA. This CDR3 has 14 residues. CDR3 residues: CASSSYGSRGTQYF. The CDR3 DNA follows: TGTGCCAGCAGCTCGTATGGATCGCGAGGGACCCAGTACTTC.

The V and J genes are TRBV9 and TRBJ2-5; possible D gene TRBD1, 6 bases. The CDR3 runs 14 residues. Trimming stripped 0 bases from V and 5 bases from J, with 11 bases between. CDR1 and CDR2 from the germline V gene are SGDLS and YYNGEE. CDR3 sequence (DNA): TGTGCCAGCAGCGTAGCACGAGGGGGTGAGACCCAGTACTTC. Amino acids: CASSVARGGETQYF.

The chain links TRBV6-4 to TRBJ2-3; TRBD2 matches at 14 bases. V was clipped by 9 bases and J by 2 bases; unmatched bases: 10. Germline CDR1 MRHNA, CDR2 SNTAGT. The CDR3 consists of 17 residues. CDR3 sequence reads: CARSRGLAGEDTDTQYF. The CDR3 DNA follows: TGTGCCAGGAGTAGGGGACTAGCGGGGGAGGACACAGATACGCAGTATTTT.

This chain uses TRBV7-9 with TRBJ2-7; D is unclear. The CDR3 is 14 amino acids. V was clipped by 4 bases and J by 6 bases, with 16 bases between them. The V gene's germline CDR1 is SEHNR and CDR2 FQNEAQ (reference sequence). CDR3 amino acids: CASSYFATATEQYF. CDR3 sequence (DNA): TGTGCCAGCAGCTACTTCGCGACTGCGACCGAGCAGTACTTC.

Points on this clone: Within the sample, other DNA sequences also encode this same CDR3. V and J are TRBV27 and TRBJ1-3; D ambiguous. This CDR3 spans 13 amino acids. CDR1 and CDR2 (germline): MNHEY, SMNVEV (reference sequence). Trimming took 4 bases from V and 0 from J, leaving 4 bases between them. CDR3 sequence reads: CASSSLSGNTIYF. CDR3 bases: TGTGCCAGCAGTTCACTCTCTGGAAACACCATATATTTT.

This chain links TRBV30 with TRBJ1-2, with 7 bases lining up with TRBD1. With V trimmed by 5 bases and J by 4 bases, 7 bases remained unmatched. The CDR3 totals 13 residues. Germline V gene sequence: CDR1 GTSNPN, CDR2 SVGIG (reference sequence). DNA for the CDR3: TGTGCCTGGGACAGGGAATCTGCCTATGGCTACACCTTC. Translated, it gives CAWDRESAYGYTF. Supplemented by reference TRBV30 and TRBJ1-2, the full variable domain reads SQTIHQWPATLVQPVGSPLSLECTVEGTSNPNLYWYRQAAGRGLQLLFYSVGIGQISSEVPQNLSASRPQDRQFILSSKKLLLSDSGFYLCAWDRESAYGYTFGSGTRLTVV.

The V gene is TRBV7-9, the J gene TRBJ2-2; possible D gene TRBD1, 6 bases. The germline CDR1 and CDR2 sequences are SEHNR and FQNEAQ (reference sequence). The V end was cut by 3 bases, the J end by 7 bases, with 6 bases between. The CDR3 spans 12 residues. The CDR3 region has the DNA TGTGCCAGCAGCTTGGACAGCGGGGAGCTGTTTTTT. The encoded protein is CASSLDSGELFF.

The CDR3 nucleotides are TGTGCCAGCAGTCGGACAGGGTCAGGGGCCAACGTCCTGACTTTC. Its translation: CASSRTGSGANVLTF. The V gene is TRBV6-5, the J gene TRBJ2-6; 8 bases agree with TRBD1. Germline CDR1 reads MNHEY; CDR2 reads SVGAGI. Losses at the gene ends were 5 bases for V and 4 bases for J; bases not matched to a gene: 4. The CDR3 sequence is 15 residues long.

J is TRBJ2-7 and V is TRBV7-6; a weak D match, TRBD1 (7 bases). CDR1 is SGHVS, CDR2 FNYEAQ, per germline. V shed 5 bases and J shed 2 bases, with 13 bases lying between them. This CDR3 contains 14 residues. The CDR3 loop reads CASSGRGDPYEQYF. CDR3 DNA: TGTGCCAGCAGCGGCAGGGGGGACCCCTACGAGCAGTACTTC.

This chain links TRBV7-8 with TRBJ1-1, with D maybe TRBD1 (5 bases). V was pared by 5 bases and J by 5 bases, with 12 bases between. This CDR3 comprises 13 residues. The germline gives CDR1 SGHVS, CDR2 FQNEAQ. CDR3 loop: CASSPFKGTEAFF. CDR3 in DNA: TGTGCCAGCAGCCCATTCAAGGGGACTGAAGCTTTCTTT.

This chain joins TRBV7-3 and TRBJ1-2; D uncertain. The V and J ends lost 2 bases and 4 bases respectively, with 11 bases between them. The CDR3 contains 14 residues. Germline CDR1 and CDR2: SGHTA and FQGTGA. The CDR3 DNA is TGTGCCAGCAGCTTAGCTCCCGGAGTCTATGGCTACACCTTC. Translating it yields CASSLAPGVYGYTF.

This chain joins TRBV19 and TRBJ1-2; D perhaps matches TRBD1 (6 bases). The V end was cut by 2 bases, the J end by 8 bases, with 15 bases between. The CDR3 loop spans 14 amino acids. Germline CDR1 reads LNHDA; CDR2 reads SQIVND (reference sequence). The CDR3 coding sequence is TGTGCCAGTAGTATATTAGGGGGTGCGGTGGGCTACACCTTC. The encoded protein is CASSILGGAVGYTF.

This sequence joins TRBV21-1 and TRBJ1-1. TRBV21-1 is assigned pseudogene status. The CDR3 runs to 14 residues. The CDR3 DNA follows: TGTGCCAGCAGCAAAGTGAAGCTGAACACTGAAGCTTTCTTT. Translating it yields CASSKVKLNTEAFF.

V usage is TRBV4-1 and J usage is TRBJ1-1; no definite D call. There are 13 residues in the CDR3. Germline CDR1 and CDR2: MGHRA and YSYEKL. V was trimmed by 4 bases and J by 1 base, leaving 7 bases between them. CDR3: CASSLSGNTEAFF. In DNA, the CDR3 is TGCGCCAGCAGCCTAAGCGGGAACACTGAAGCTTTCTTT.

V is TRBV6-7 and J is TRBJ2-7; D is unresolved. TRBV6-7 is an ORF; its function is uncertain. The CDR3 spans 14 residues. Trimming removed 5 bases at V and 5 bases at J, with 16 bases between. The chain's CDR3 is CASSPYAAVHEQYF. The CDR3 DNA sequence: TGTGCCAGCAGTCCCTACGCCGCGGTCCACGAGCAGTACTTC.

CDR3 residues: CASSSRDRYNEQFF. Written as DNA, the CDR3 is TGCGCCAGCAGCTCCCGGGACAGGTACAATGAGCAGTTCTTC. The genes are TRBV4-3 and TRBJ2-1; 8 nucleotides match TRBD1. Germline lookup yields CDR1 LGHNA and CDR2 YSLEER. The CDR3 contains 14 residues. V shed 5 bases and J 4 bases; nucleotides not matched to a gene: 4.

The chain uses TRBV2 and TRBJ1-5, with D possibly matching TRBD1 (5 bases). The length of the CDR3 is 14 residues. Germline lookup yields CDR1 SNHLY and CDR2 FYNNEI. Trimming stripped 6 bases from V and 3 bases from J, with 12 bases between. The CDR3 loop reads CASSPTGVNQPQHF. CDR3 DNA: TGTGCCAGCAGCCCTACAGGCGTCAATCAGCCCCAGCATTTT.

This clone was detected once. The CDR3 coding sequence is TGTGCCAGCAGCTTAGAGGGACAGGGTGTGCAGTTCTTC. As protein: CASSLEGQGVQFF. The rearrangement links TRBV11-2 to TRBJ2-1; 9 nucleotides align to TRBD1. Germline lookup yields CDR1 SGHAT and CDR2 FQNNGV. Losses at the gene ends were 0 bases for V and 12 bases for J; bases not matched to a gene: 3. The CDR3 totals 13 residues.

The chain's CDR3 is CASSYGTGRNTEAFF. DNA for the CDR3: TGTGCCAGCAGTTATGGGACAGGTCGGAACACTGAAGCTTTCTTT. The chain joins TRBV6-6 to TRBJ1-1; TRBD1 matches 8 bases. Germline trimming cut 3 bases from V and 1 base from J; bases unmatched to any gene: 4. The CDR3 runs to 15 residues. Germline values: CDR1 MNHNY, CDR2 SVGAGI (reference sequence).

V gene TRBV2 combines with J gene TRBJ2-2, with 7 bases aligning to TRBD2. Germline V CDR1 and CDR2: SNHLY, FYNNEI. The CDR3 runs to 14 residues. Trimming cost V 7 bases and J 7 bases; bases outside gene matches: 9. The CDR3 reads CASKREAGGGELFF. For the CDR3, the DNA is TGTGCCAGCAAACGGGAGGCCGGGGGCGGGGAGCTGTTTTTT. Variable domain in full (rest from reference TRBV2 and TRBJ2-2): EPEVTQTPSHQVTQMGQEVILRCVPISNHLYFYWYRQILGQKVEFLVSFYNNEISEKSEIFDDQFSVERPDGSNFTLKIRSTKLEDSAMYFCASKREAGGGELFFGEGSRLTVL.

This sequence joins TRBV9 and TRBJ2-5; D possibly corresponds to TRBD2 (5 bases). The CDR3 is made up of 13 amino acids. Trimming stripped 6 bases from V and 4 bases from J, with 13 bases between. CDR1 and CDR2 from the germline V gene are SGDLS and YYNGEE. The CDR3 spells CASIRGYGETQYF. CDR3 nucleotide sequence: TGTGCCAGCATTCGGGGATATGGAGAGACCCAGTACTTC. Full variable domain (missing parts from reference TRBV9 and TRBJ2-5): DSGVTQTPKHLITATGQRVTLRCSPRSGDLSVYWYQQSLDQGLQFLIQYYNGEERAKGNILERFSAQQFPDLHSELNLSSLELGDSALYFCASIRGYGETQYFGPGTRLLVL.

The rearrangement uses TRBV6-5 and TRBJ2-7, with a tentative D call TRBD2 (6 bases). Germline-derived CDR1 and CDR2 are MNHEY and SVGAGI. V gave up 2 bases and J gave up 4 bases, with 18 bases separating them. The CDR3 has 16 amino acids. CDR3 amino acids: CASSYGGAGFGYEQYF. DNA for the CDR3: TGTGCCAGCAGTTACGGAGGGGCGGGGTTCGGATACGAGCAGTACTTC.

This chain links TRBV7-2 with TRBJ1-2; D is perhaps TRBD1 (5 bases). Per germline, CDR1 SGHTA and CDR2 FQGNSA. The V and J ends lost 1 base and 7 bases respectively, with 13 bases between them. The CDR3 consists of 14 residues. In nucleotides, the CDR3 is TGTGCCAGCAGCTTAGGCGGCAGGGAAGTTGGCTACACCTTC. Translating gives CASSLGGREVGYTF.

The chain is built from TRBV30 and TRBJ2-5; D possibly corresponds to TRBD2 (6 bases). The CDR3 length is 15 residues. CDR1 GTSNPN and CDR2 SVGIG come from the germline V gene (reference sequence). V was trimmed by 2 bases and J by 4 bases, leaving 17 bases between them. The DNA for the CDR3 is TGTGCCTGGAGTTCGGGGGTAGGGGTAGTAGAGACCCAGTACTTC. Translated, it gives CAWSSGVGVVETQYF.